This entry lists 27 T cell receptor beta chains sequenced from one sample in a study of OX40 agonist ivuxolimab in advanced cancers. Sequencing was performed with immunoSEQ multiplex PCR; in TCRdb, only in-frame clones are kept and a portion is missing. Among 75,000 to 80,000 clones listed, approximately 95% were seen once. Source: CD4+ or CD8+ T cells sorted from blood, taken in a trial of the OX40 agonist ivuxolimab. These receptors were collected from an adult with an advanced solid tumor such as melanoma, head and neck, liver or kidney cancer.

The chain is built from TRBV5-1 and TRBJ2-5; D is unresolved. The J call is in doubt because the DNA end fits TRBJ2-7 better. Germline CDR1 SGHRS, CDR2 YFSETQ. CDR3 length: 16 residues. For the CDR3, the DNA is TGCGCCAGCAGCCTGGGCTTGGGTTCCCTTACCTACGAGCAGTACTTC. Translation gives CASSLGLGSLTYEQYF.

The chain links TRBV11-2 to TRBJ1-4; perhaps TRBD1 as D (6 bases). Per the germline V gene, CDR1 is SGHAT and CDR2 is FQNNGV. Trimming cost V 5 bases and J 4 bases, with 14 bases left between them. The length of the CDR3 is 15 residues. The CDR3 coding sequence is TGTGCCAGCAGCCGAAGGGGCAGGGGTAATGAAAAACTGTTTTTT. Residues: CASSRRGRGNEKLFF.

The J gene is TRBJ2-5, the V gene TRBV5-4; D uncertain. The J call may be in error: the DNA end matches TRBJ2-7 better. Germline V CDR1 and CDR2: SGHNT, YYREEE (reference sequence). The length of the CDR3 is 15 residues. This CDR3 reads CASSLGPGETYEQYF. In DNA, the CDR3 is TGTGCCAGCAGCTTGGGCCCAGGAGAGACCTACGAGCAGTACTTC.

The chain carries TRBV7-2 and TRBJ2-2, with TRBD2 as a possible D gene (5 bases). The CDR3 contains 16 residues. The V gene's germline CDR1 is SGHTA and CDR2 FQGNSA. Trimming removed 3 bases at V and 5 bases at J, with 16 bases between. The CDR3 region is CASSFRSGPPTGELFF. In nucleotides, the CDR3 is TGTGCCAGCAGCTTCAGAAGCGGCCCCCCTACCGGGGAGCTGTTTTTT. Looking up the rest from reference TRBV7-2 and TRBJ2-2 gives the full variable domain: GAGVSQSPSNKVTEKGKDVELRCDPISGHTALYWYRQSLGQGLEFLIYFQGNSAPDKSGLPSDRFSAERTGGSVSTLTIQRTQQEDSAVYLCASSFRSGPPTGELFFGEGSRLTVL.

The rearrangement uses TRBV27 and TRBJ1-1; no reliable D call. V lost 2 bases and J 1 base, leaving 5 bases between the germline ends. The germline V gene encodes CDR1 MNHEY and CDR2 SMNVEV (reference sequence). CDR3 length: 13 residues. The CDR3 is CASSLRENTEAFF. For the CDR3, the DNA is TGTGCCAGCAGTTTAAGGGAGAACACTGAAGCTTTCTTT.

Here the CDR3 DNA reads TGTGCCAGCAGTTTAGGGACAGGGATGAACACTGAAGCTTTCTTT. The encoded protein is CASSLGTGMNTEAFF. This chain connects TRBV27 to TRBJ1-1, with 9 positions matching TRBD1. Germline assignment: CDR1 MNHEY and CDR2 SMNVEV (reference sequence). This CDR3 has 15 residues. Losses at the gene ends were 2 bases for V and 0 bases for J; bases not matched to a gene: 1.

This chain uses TRBV20-1 with TRBJ2-3, with 7 bases identical to TRBD2. The J segment lost 12 bases and the V segment lost 6 bases, leaving 9 bases of the junction unmatched. Germline CDR1 reads DFQATT; CDR2 reads SNEGSKA (reference sequence). This CDR3 is built from 11 residues. CDR3 sequence: CSAPLAANQYF. CDR3 DNA sequence: TGCAGTGCCCCGCTAGCGGCTAACCAGTATTTT.

The gene calls are TRBV29-1 and TRBJ2-7, with D maybe TRBD1 (6 bases). The germline V gene encodes CDR1 SQVTM and CDR2 ANQGSEA. This CDR3 contains 13 residues. V was pared by 7 bases and J by 0 bases, with 13 bases between. This CDR3 reads CSATTGNSYEQYF. CDR3 DNA: TGCAGCGCTACGACAGGTAACTCCTACGAGCAGTACTTC.

This chain uses TRBV5-1 with TRBJ1-1; unclear D gene. V was trimmed by 1 base and J by 3 bases, leaving 10 bases between them. The CDR3 contains 14 residues. CDR1 is SGHRS, CDR2 YFSETQ, per germline. The CDR3 nucleotides read TGCGCCAGCAGCTTGATTGCGGGAGACACTGAAGCTTTCTTT. It translates to CASSLIAGDTEAFF.

The chain is built from TRBV12-5 and TRBJ2-1, with 11 positions matching TRBD1. This CDR3 has 15 residues. The trim removed 6 bases at V and 9 bases at J, leaving 10 bases unmatched. The germline V gene encodes CDR1 LGHNT and CDR2 FRNRAP. In nucleotides, the CDR3 is TGTGCTAGTGGACCATGGGACAGGGGGGACGGTGAGCAGTTCTTC. Amino acid sequence: CASGPWDRGDGEQFF.

V usage is TRBV7-2 and J usage is TRBJ1-5, with a possible D match to TRBD1 (5 bases). With 0 bases removed from V and 1 base from J, the gap between germline ends came to 10 bases. CDR1 SGHTA and CDR2 FQGNSA come from the germline V gene. This CDR3 has 16 residues. Here the CDR3 reads CASSLAGGRSNQPQHF. Written as DNA, the CDR3 is TGTGCCAGCAGCTTAGCGGGGGGGAGAAGCAATCAGCCCCAGCATTTT.

This chain links TRBV30 with TRBJ2-5; possible D gene TRBD1, 6 bases. CDR1 is GTSNPN and CDR2 is SVGIG in the germline V gene (reference sequence). CDR3 length equals 12 residues. V lost 1 base, J lost 5 bases, and 8 bases lay in between. The CDR3 here is CAWSGQGETQYF. The CDR3 nucleotides are TGTGCCTGGAGTGGTCAGGGGGAGACCCAGTACTTC. The full variable domain, in which reference TRBV30 and TRBJ2-5 provide the parts outside the CDR3, is SQTIHQWPATLVQPVGSPLSLECTVEGTSNPNLYWYRQAAGRGLQLLFYSVGIGQISSEVPQNLSASRPQDRQFILSSKKLLLSDSGFYLCAWSGQGETQYFGPGTRLLVL.

This chain links TRBV4-3 with TRBJ2-7; 13 nucleotides agree with TRBD2. Germline values: CDR1 LGHNA, CDR2 YSLEER. The CDR3 is 16 amino acids. V shed 0 bases and J 5 bases; nucleotides not matched to a gene: 4. The CDR3 coding sequence is TGCGCCAGCAGCCAAGATACTAGCGGGGGGGCCCACGAGCAGTACTTC. Translation gives CASSQDTSGGAHEQYF.

Here the CDR3 DNA reads TGTGCCAGCAGCTTAGAGGTAGGGAGCTCCTACGAGCAGTACTTC. Amino acids: CASSLEVGSSYEQYF. The rearrangement uses TRBV7-6 and TRBJ2-7; the D gene is possibly TRBD2 (5 bases). Trimming stripped 1 base from V and 0 bases from J, with 10 bases between. Per germline, CDR1 SGHVS and CDR2 FNYEAQ. The CDR3 length is 15 residues.

The J gene is TRBJ2-7, the V gene TRBV30; no definite D call. Trimming took off 5 bases at V and 6 bases at J, with 14 bases between the two ends. The CDR3 is made up of 12 amino acids. Germline CDR1 reads GTSNPN; CDR2 reads SVGIG (reference sequence). The CDR3, as DNA: TGTGCCTGGGGGATTACAAGTCTCGAGCAGTACTTC. Translation: CAWGITSLEQYF.

The V and J genes are TRBV6-6 and TRBJ2-7, with 9 bases identical to TRBD1. In germline, CDR1 is MNHNY, CDR2 SVGAGI (reference sequence). The V gene end was trimmed by 2 bases and the J gene end by 5 bases; junction bases not matched to a gene: 1. The CDR3 extends over 13 amino acids. CDR3 amino acids: CASSYDRGDEQYF. The CDR3, as DNA: TGTGCCAGCAGTTACGACAGGGGGGACGAGCAGTACTTC.

This clone turned up a few times. V usage is TRBV5-4 and J usage is TRBJ1-1, with TRBD1 as a possible D gene (5 bases). The CDR3 extends over 14 amino acids. The V end was cut by 4 bases, the J end by 3 bases, with 13 bases between. The germline V gene has CDR1 SGHNT and CDR2 YYREEE (reference sequence). CDR3: CASSIGGTYTEAFF. CDR3 nucleotides: TGTGCCAGCAGCATTGGAGGGACCTACACTGAAGCTTTCTTT.

This clone turned up a few times. The rearrangement links TRBV11-2 to TRBJ1-1; no definite D call. This CDR3 is built from 12 residues. The germline gives CDR1 SGHAT, CDR2 FQNNGV. V lost 5 bases and J lost 6, with 10 bases in between. The CDR3 nucleotides read TGTGCCAGCAGCATGGGGAGGTCTGAAGCTTTCTTT. The encoded protein is CASSMGRSEAFF.

The rearrangement joins TRBV4-3 to TRBJ2-1; D may be TRBD1 or TRBD2 (6 bases each). The CDR3 loop spans 19 amino acids. Trimming took 1 base from V and 3 from J, leaving 22 bases between them. Germline assignment: CDR1 LGHNA and CDR2 YSLEER. CDR3 amino acids: CASSQGPGGELIIYNEQFF. The CDR3 coding sequence is TGCGCCAGCAGCCAAGGGCCCGGGGGCGAGTTAATCATCTACAATGAGCAGTTCTTC.

The chain employs TRBV28 and TRBJ2-7, with D possibly being TRBD2 (6 bases). The CDR3 has 14 residues. Germline values: CDR1 MDHEN, CDR2 SYDVKM. Trimming cost V 7 bases and J 7 bases, with 20 bases left between them. The CDR3 nucleotides read TGTGCCAGCACCCCGGACGGGGGTGGGTGGGAGCAGTACTTC. Its protein is CASTPDGGGWEQYF. Looking up the rest from reference TRBV28 and TRBJ2-7 gives the full variable domain: DVKVTQSSRYLVKRTGEKVFLECVQDMDHENMFWYRQDPGLGLRLIYFSYDVKMKEKGDIPEGYSVSREKKERFSLILESASTNQTSMYLCASTPDGGGWEQYFGPGTRLTVT.

This rearrangement joins TRBV6-1 to TRBJ2-1, with D tentatively TRBD1 or TRBD2 (5 bases each). The CDR3 is made up of 15 amino acids. Germline CDR1 and CDR2: MNHNS and SASEGT. With 1 base removed from V and 2 bases from J, the gap between germline ends came to 9 bases. The CDR3: CASSEDWDPYNEQFF. CDR3 in DNA: TGTGCCAGCAGTGAAGACTGGGACCCCTACAATGAGCAGTTCTTC.

V gene TRBV4-1 combines with J gene TRBJ1-1; TRBD1 matches 9 bases. Germline V gives CDR1 MGHRA, CDR2 YSYEKL. V lost 0 bases, J lost 1 base, and 12 bases stayed unmatched. This CDR3 region has 19 residues. Here the CDR3 reads CASSQDRRDRAPANTEAFF. CDR3 DNA: TGCGCCAGCAGCCAAGATCGAAGGGACAGGGCCCCAGCGAACACTGAAGCTTTCTTT.

The chain combines TRBV28 with TRBJ1-1, with D perhaps matching TRBD1 (5 bases). The germline V gene encodes CDR1 MDHEN and CDR2 SYDVKM. The CDR3 is 12 residues long. V was trimmed by 7 bases and J by 5 bases, leaving 11 bases between them. CDR3 amino acids: CASTLTETEAFF. The CDR3, as DNA: TGTGCCAGCACCTTGACAGAAACTGAAGCTTTCTTT.

This chain links TRBV5-6 with TRBJ2-5; 12 positions match TRBD2. The germline CDR1 and CDR2 sequences are SGHDT and YYEEEE. This CDR3 region has 15 residues. The V segment lost 4 bases and the J segment 5 bases; nucleotides outside the gene matches: 6. The CDR3 sequence: CASSPTSGSGETQYF. CDR3 DNA: TGTGCCAGCAGCCCGACTAGCGGGAGTGGGGAGACCCAGTACTTC. The full variable domain, completed using reference TRBV5-6 and TRBJ2-5, is DAGVTQSPTHLIKTRGQQVTLRCSPKSGHDTVSWYQQALGQGPQFIFQYYEEEERQRGNFPDRFSGHQFPNYSSELNVNALLLGDSALYLCASSPTSGSGETQYFGPGTRLLVL.

V gene TRBV4-1 combines with J gene TRBJ1-4; D remains ambiguous. CDR1 and CDR2 from the germline V gene are MGHRA and YSYEKL. The germline V and J ends were trimmed by 6 bases and 0 bases, with 5 bases remaining between them. This CDR3 contains 13 residues. CDR3 loop: CASRGATNEKLFF. DNA for the CDR3: TGCGCCAGCAGGGGTGCAACTAATGAAAAACTGTTTTTT.

The chain is built from TRBV6-6 and TRBJ1-5, with D possibly being TRBD1 (5 bases). This CDR3 spans 14 amino acids. Germline lookup yields CDR1 MNHNY and CDR2 SVGAGI (reference sequence). The V end lost 1 base, the J end lost 2 bases, and 6 bases lay between the germline ends. The chain's CDR3 is CASSYWGGNQPQHF. CDR3 sequence (DNA): TGTGCCAGCAGTTACTGGGGCGGCAATCAGCCCCAGCATTTT.

The chain combines TRBV11-2 with TRBJ2-7; 8 bases align to TRBD1. The CDR3 covers 15 residues. The junction had 4 bases not matched to a gene; V was cut back by 1 base and J by 2 bases. Germline V gene data show CDR1 as SGHAT and CDR2 as FQNNGV. DNA for the CDR3: TGTGCCAGCAGCTTAGGTTCGACAGGGGCCTACGAGCAGTACTTC. Translating it yields CASSLGSTGAYEQYF. Full variable domain (rest looked up from reference TRBV11-2 and TRBJ2-7): EAGVAQSPRYKIIEKRQSVAFWCNPISGHATLYWYQQILGQGPKLLIQFQNNGVVDDSQLPKDRFSAERLKGVDSTLKIQPAKLEDSAVYLCASSLGSTGAYEQYFGPGTRLTVT.